This T cell receptor (beta chain) was found in a study of T cells in Graves' hyperthyroidism and ophthalmopathy. V was pared by 6 bases and J by 4 bases, with 5 bases of the junction left unmatched. CDR3 length equals 14 residues. The germline V gene encodes CDR1 MNHNS and CDR2 SASEGT. The TCR beta CDR3 regions underwent amplification using RNA transcripts as the source. The TCR CDR3 first-round RT-PCR relied on the HTBI primer set. TCRdb re-called the multiplex PCR reads through MiXCR, storing one row per CDR3 protein. The sample includes some 460,000 distinct CDR3 sequences, about 15% of them seen just once. Graves' hyperthyroidism without ophthalmopathy progression within 18 months was termed stable. Uncontrolled infection, other autoimmune disease, pregnancy or lactation disqualified patients from enrolment. The diagnostic basis comprised clinical symptoms, serum thyroxine and TRAb, thyroid ultrasound and orbital computed tomography.

Only a few counts were recorded for this clonotype. The chain recombines TRBV6-1 with TRBJ1-2; the match to TRBD1 covers 10 bases. The sequencing sample was made of blood. The origin of this receptor is a woman aged 18-29 years with Graves' hyperthyroidism. The CDR3 coding sequence is TGTGCCAGCAGCGGGGGACAGGGGCCCTATGGCTACACCTTC. Amino acids: CASSGGQGPYGYTF.